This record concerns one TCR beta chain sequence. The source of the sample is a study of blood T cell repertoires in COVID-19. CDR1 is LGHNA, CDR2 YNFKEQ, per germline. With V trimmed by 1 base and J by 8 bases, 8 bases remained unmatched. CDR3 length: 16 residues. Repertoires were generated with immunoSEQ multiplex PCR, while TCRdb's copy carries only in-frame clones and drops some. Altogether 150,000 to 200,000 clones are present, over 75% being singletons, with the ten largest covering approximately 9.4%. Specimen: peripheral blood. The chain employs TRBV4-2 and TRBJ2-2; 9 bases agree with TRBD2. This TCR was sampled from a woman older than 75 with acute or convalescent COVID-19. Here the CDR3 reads CASSQGRSGRGGELFF. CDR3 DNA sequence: TGTGCCAGCAGCCAAGGGCGTAGCGGGAGAGGGGGGGAGCTGTTTTTT.